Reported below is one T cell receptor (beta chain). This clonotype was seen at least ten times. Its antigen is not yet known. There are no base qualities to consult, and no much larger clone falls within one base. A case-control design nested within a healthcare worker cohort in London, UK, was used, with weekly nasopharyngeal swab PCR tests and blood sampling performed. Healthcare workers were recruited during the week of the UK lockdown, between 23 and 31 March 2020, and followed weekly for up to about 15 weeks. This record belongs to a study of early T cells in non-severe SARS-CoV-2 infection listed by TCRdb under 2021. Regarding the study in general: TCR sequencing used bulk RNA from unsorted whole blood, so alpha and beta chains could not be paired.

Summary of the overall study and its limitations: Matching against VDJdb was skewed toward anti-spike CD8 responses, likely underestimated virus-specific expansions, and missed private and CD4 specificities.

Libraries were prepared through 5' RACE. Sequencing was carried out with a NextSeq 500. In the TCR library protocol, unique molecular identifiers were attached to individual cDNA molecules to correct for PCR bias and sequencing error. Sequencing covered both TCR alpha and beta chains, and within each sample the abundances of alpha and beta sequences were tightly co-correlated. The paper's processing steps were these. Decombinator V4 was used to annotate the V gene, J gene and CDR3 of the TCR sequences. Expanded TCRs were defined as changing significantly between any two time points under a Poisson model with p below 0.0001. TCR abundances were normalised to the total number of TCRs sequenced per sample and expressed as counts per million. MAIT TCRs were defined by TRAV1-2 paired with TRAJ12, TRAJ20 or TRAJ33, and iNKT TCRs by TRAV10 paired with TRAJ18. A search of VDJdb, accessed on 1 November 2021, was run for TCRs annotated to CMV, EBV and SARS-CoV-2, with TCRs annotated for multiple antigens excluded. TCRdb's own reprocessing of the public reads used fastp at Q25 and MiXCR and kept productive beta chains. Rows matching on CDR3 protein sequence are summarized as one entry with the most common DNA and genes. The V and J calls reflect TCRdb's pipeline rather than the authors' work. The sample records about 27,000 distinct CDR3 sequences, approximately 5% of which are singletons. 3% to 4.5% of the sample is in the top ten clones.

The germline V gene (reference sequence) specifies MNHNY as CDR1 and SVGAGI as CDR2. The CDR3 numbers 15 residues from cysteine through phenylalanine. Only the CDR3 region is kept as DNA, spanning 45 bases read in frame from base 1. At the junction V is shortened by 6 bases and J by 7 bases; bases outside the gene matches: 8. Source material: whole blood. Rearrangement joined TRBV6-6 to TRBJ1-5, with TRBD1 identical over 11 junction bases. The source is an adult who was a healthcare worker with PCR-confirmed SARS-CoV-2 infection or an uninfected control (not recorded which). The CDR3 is CASSEDRGLWQPQHF. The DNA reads TGTGCCAGCAGCGAGGACAGGGGGCTTTGGCAGCCCCAGCATTTT.